The TCR beta chain described here comes from a study of cytomegalovirus exposure and HLA in healthy donors. Study-level points and caveats: The authors confirmed in vitro that a few CMV-associated chains were specific for CMV antigens.

Germline V gene lookup returns CDR1 GTSNPN and CDR2 SVGIG (reference sequence). The V end was cut by 2 bases, the J end by 5 bases, with 12 bases between. The CDR3 loop spans 13 amino acids. This clone appeared a single time. Antigen unknown. Primers for the PCR totalled 60 Vbeta and 13 Jbeta. Assay: immunoSEQ multiplex PCR; the TCRdb copy retains only in-frame clones and omits some. The profile shows under 200,000 clones, 65% to 85% of them singletons. This sequence originates from a woman aged 50 to 65 in good health and CMV-seropositive. Sequenced: PBMCs. The chain joins TRBV30 to TRBJ2-5; D uncertain. CDR3 in DNA: TGTGCCTGGAGTCGTGGTCTGAGGGAGACCCAGTACTTC. Amino acid sequence: CAWSRGLRETQYF.